This T cell receptor beta chain was sequenced in a study of T cells after yellow fever vaccination. Germline V gives CDR1 MGHRA, CDR2 YSYEKL. The ends lost 4 bases at V and 3 bases at J; junction bases unmatched: 5. This CDR3 region has 14 residues. TCRdb redid the calling of the 5' RACE reads with MiXCR, one entry per CDR3 protein. This table has around 340,000 distinct CDR3 sequences, about 8.7% appearing once. This clonotype has a count of ten or more. The source is a man aged 18 to 29 who received the YFV17D yellow fever vaccine. The sample here was PBMCs, taken on the day of the first yellow fever vaccination. The chain uses TRBV4-1 and TRBJ2-5; TRBD1 matches 7 bases. The CDR3, as DNA: TGCGCCAGCAGCCGCCTCCAGGGGGAAGAGACCCAGTACTTC. It yields the protein CASSRLQGEETQYF.